Listed here are 7 T cell receptor beta chains from one sample, sequenced in a study of long-term antiretroviral therapy in people with HIV. Version v3.0 of the immunoSEQ assay was performed at survey level. Assay used: immunoSEQ multiplex PCR; TCRdb lists only in-frame clones, some missing. The sample records 20,000 to 30,000 clones, approximately 90% being singletons. Here the sequenced sample was unsorted PBMCs, taken 1.9 years after starting antiretroviral therapy. All receptors come from a woman younger than 45 with HIV.

The J gene is TRBJ2-6, the V gene TRBV10-3; D unresolved. Trimming pared 6 bases from V and 0 bases from J, leaving 9 bases between. This CDR3 contains 15 residues. The germline CDR1 and CDR2 sequences are ENHRY and SYGVKD. In nucleotides, the CDR3 is TGTGCCATCAGACTTGAGATCTCTGGGGCCAACGTCCTGACTTTC. It specifies CAIRLEISGANVLTF.

This rearrangement joins TRBV25-1 to TRBJ1-3; D unclear. CDR3 size: 14 residues. The V gene lost 2 bases and the J gene lost 3 bases, with 8 bases spanning the gap. From germline, CDR1 is MGHDK and CDR2 SYGVNS. The CDR3 sequence is CASSERAGGNTIYF. The CDR3, as DNA: TGTGCCAGCAGTGAACGGGCAGGTGGAAACACCATATATTTT.

The chain employs TRBV10-3 and TRBJ2-1; TRBD1 might be the D (5 bases). Trimming took 3 bases from V and 3 from J, leaving 6 bases between them. Germline CDR1 ENHRY, CDR2 SYGVKD. This CDR3 has 13 amino acids. CDR3 protein: CAISETGYNEQFF. The CDR3 bases are TGTGCCATCAGTGAAACAGGCTACAATGAGCAGTTCTTC.

The chain is built from TRBV5-5 and TRBJ1-4, with no clear D. In germline, CDR1 is SGHKS, CDR2 YYEKEE (reference sequence). V lost 1 base and J 9 bases, leaving 10 bases between the germline ends. This CDR3 contains 13 residues. The CDR3 coding sequence is TGTGCCAGCAGCTTGTTGGTGGAACAAAAACTGTTTTTT. Protein product: CASSLLVEQKLFF.

The V and J genes are TRBV2 and TRBJ2-2; 10 bases fit TRBD1. Looked up from germline, CDR1 is SNHLY and CDR2 is FYNNEI. CDR3 size: 18 residues. Unmatched junction bases numbered 12, after V lost 4 bases and J lost 4 bases. The CDR3 DNA sequence: TGTGCCAGCAGTGTTTTGACAGGGGGCGGCCCCTCCACCGGGGAGCTGTTTTTT. Protein: CASSVLTGGGPSTGELFF.

The chain carries TRBV6-1 and TRBJ2-2; D ambiguous. This CDR3 is 17 amino acids long. CDR1 and CDR2 (germline): MNHNS, SASEGT. The V end lost 0 bases, the J end lost 5 bases, and 16 bases lay between the germline ends. As DNA, the CDR3 is TGTGCCAGCAGTGAAGCGGGAATTCTAGTAGAAACCGGGGAGCTGTTTTTT. Translation: CASSEAGILVETGELFF.

This chain links TRBV9 with TRBJ2-5; TRBD1 aligns across 10 bases. This CDR3 is built from 16 residues. Germline V lookup: CDR1 SGDLS, CDR2 YYNGEE. Trimming removed 3 bases from V and 4 bases from J; junction bases left unmatched: 9. The CDR3 nucleotides read TGTGCCAGCAGCGCAGGACAGGGGGGGATTGGAGAGACCCAGTACTTC. Residues: CASSAGQGGIGETQYF.